These 19 T cell receptor beta chains share one sample of origin, sequenced in a study of blood T cells in healthy people across ages. Using a J-beta primer mix together with a sample-barcoded 5' primer, a second PCR was run for roughly 7 to 11 cycles. TCRdb processed the 5' RACE reads anew with MiXCR; each CDR3 protein has one entry. In the table there are 650,000 to 900,000 distinct CDR3 sequences, about 59% of which are singletons. The sequenced sample consisted of blood. Receptors were obtained from a man between 25 and 39 years old in good health.

The chain recombines TRBV9 with TRBJ2-1; 10 bases are shared with TRBD2. The trim removed 2 bases at V and 0 bases at J, leaving 2 bases unmatched. Looked up from germline, CDR1 is SGDLS and CDR2 is YYNGEE. This CDR3 spans 16 amino acids. CDR3 DNA sequence: TGTGCCAGCAGCGTTGGACTAGCGGACTCCTACAATGAGCAGTTCTTC. This gives the protein CASSVGLADSYNEQFF.

The CDR3: CASSLGQLLSDEKLFF. The CDR3 bases are TGTGCCAGCAGCTTAGGACAGCTCTTGAGTGATGAAAAACTGTTTTTT. This chain links TRBV7-9 with TRBJ1-4; tentative D call: TRBD1 (5 bases). The V and J ends lost 1 base and 6 bases respectively, with 15 bases between them. This CDR3 region has 16 residues. The germline gives CDR1 SEHNR, CDR2 FQNEAQ (reference sequence).

The chain recombines TRBV29-1 with TRBJ1-1; D is ambiguous. The CDR3 loop spans 15 amino acids. The V gene's germline CDR1 is SQVTM and CDR2 ANQGSEA. Trimming took off 5 bases at V and 0 bases at J, with 16 bases between the two ends. The CDR3 protein is CSVPPTGSLNTEAFF. CDR3 in DNA: TGCAGCGTTCCCCCGACGGGGTCCCTGAACACTGAAGCTTTCTTT.

This clonotype came up many times. V and J are TRBV7-9 and TRBJ1-6; D remains ambiguous. Germline CDR1 reads SEHNR; CDR2 reads FQNEAQ (reference sequence). V was clipped by 1 base and J by 9 bases, with 4 bases between them. The CDR3 consists of 12 residues. Here the CDR3 reads CASSLERSPLHF. In DNA, the CDR3 is TGTGCCAGCAGCTTAGAGCGTTCACCCCTCCACTTT.

In this sample, this clonotype turned up many times. The chain is built from TRBV4-2 and TRBJ1-2; TRBD1 might be the D (5 bases). The V gene's germline CDR1 is LGHNA and CDR2 YNFKEQ. The ends were cut back, 4 bases at V and 2 bases at J, with 14 bases in the middle. The CDR3 extends over 15 amino acids. This CDR3 reads CASSPPGTSNYGYTF. Here the CDR3 DNA reads TGTGCCAGCAGCCCCCCCGGGACGTCAAACTATGGCTACACCTTC.

The chain links TRBV7-2 to TRBJ1-4, with D possibly matching TRBD1 (5 bases). The CDR3 is 14 residues long. The germline V gene has CDR1 SGHTA and CDR2 FQGNSA. The V gene lost 5 bases and the J gene lost 8 bases, with 15 bases spanning the gap. CDR3 residues: CASSRGGTREKLFF. In nucleotides, the CDR3 is TGTGCCAGCAGCCGAGGCGGGACCCGAGAAAAACTGTTTTTT.

This sequence joins TRBV28 and TRBJ2-7; 9 bases are shared with TRBD1. Germline trimming cut 3 bases from V and 5 bases from J; bases unmatched to any gene: 11. The CDR3 totals 16 residues. In germline, CDR1 is MDHEN, CDR2 SYDVKM. The DNA of the CDR3 is TGTGCCAGCAGTTTCCTCCTAGGACAGGGGAAGAACGAGCAGTACTTC. Amino acid sequence: CASSFLLGQGKNEQYF.

On this clonotype itself: With a much larger clone just one base away, this may be a read error. The chain carries TRBV30 and TRBJ1-2; D unclear. The germline V gene encodes CDR1 GTSNPN and CDR2 SVGIG (reference sequence). The CDR3 has 11 amino acids. The CDR3 DNA sequence: TGTGCCTGGGGTGTTTATCAAGGCTACACCTTC. Amino acid sequence: CAWGVYQGYTF.

This clonotype was detected only a few times. The V gene is TRBV11-2, the J gene TRBJ2-5; 7 bases agree with TRBD2. Germline V gene data show CDR1 as SGHAT and CDR2 as FQNNGV. V trimming: 5 bases; J trimming: 13 bases; junction bases outside the gene matches: 10. The CDR3 runs 12 residues. DNA for the CDR3: TGTGCCAGCAGCCTTTCGGGGGGAGCCCGGTACTTC. It yields the protein CASSLSGGARYF.

The chain combines TRBV10-2 with TRBJ2-1; D may match TRBD1 or TRBD2 (7 bases each). CDR3 length equals 19 residues. Trimming stripped 6 bases from V and 0 bases from J, with 24 bases between. The germline V gene has CDR1 WSHSY and CDR2 SAAADI. CDR3 sequence reads: CASSRGGVGGASSYNEQFF. The DNA for the CDR3 is TGCGCCAGCAGCAGGGGGGGCGTCGGCGGTGCAAGCTCCTACAATGAGCAGTTCTTC.

This clonotype has a handful of counts. This chain connects TRBV7-8 to TRBJ2-3; D perhaps matches TRBD1 (6 bases). This CDR3 contains 14 residues. Germline CDR1 reads SGHVS; CDR2 reads FQNEAQ. The ends were cut back, 3 bases at V and 5 bases at J, with 12 bases in the middle. CDR3 residues: CASSFQGSLDTQYF. The CDR3 region has the DNA TGTGCCAGCAGCTTCCAGGGGTCCTTAGATACGCAGTATTTT.

The chain uses TRBV7-3 and TRBJ2-7, with D unclear. The DNA end lines up better with TRBJ2-5; the J call may be wrong. Germline values: CDR1 SGHTA, CDR2 FQGTGA. CDR3 length: 14 residues. In nucleotides, the CDR3 is TGTGCCAGCAGCTTGGGGTTTGCGAGTGAGACCCAGTACTTC. Its translation: CASSLGFASETQYF.

The rearrangement joins TRBV12-3 or TRBV12-4 to TRBJ2-3; the D call may be TRBD1 or TRBD2 (6 bases each). The ends were cut back, 3 bases at V and 4 bases at J, with 17 bases in the middle. The CDR3 is 16 amino acids. The CDR3 reads CASSFIQGRLPDTQYF. CDR3 in DNA: TGTGCCAGCAGTTTTATCCAGGGGAGGTTGCCAGATACGCAGTATTTT.

The sample holds many counts of this clonotype. The rearrangement links TRBV7-6 to TRBJ2-7, with D perhaps TRBD2 (5 bases). V dropped 3 bases and J dropped 2 bases, with 8 bases sitting between them. Germline CDR1 is SGHVS and CDR2 is FNYEAQ. This CDR3 comprises 13 residues. Written as DNA, the CDR3 is TGTGCCAGCAGCTTCGGGGAGACCTACGAGCAGTACTTC. Its protein product is CASSFGETYEQYF. Complete variable domain (other parts from reference TRBV7-6 and TRBJ2-7): GAGVSQSPRYKVTKRGQDVALRCDPISGHVSLYWYRQALGQGPEFLTYFNYEAQQDKSGLPNDRFSAERPEGSISTLTIQRTEQRDSAMYRCASSFGETYEQYFGPGTRLTVT.

V and J are TRBV6-2 or TRBV6-3 and TRBJ2-5; D call uncertain. The CDR3 sequence is 14 residues long. V was shortened by 5 bases and J by 5 bases, with 15 bases between the two germline ends. The germline CDR1 and CDR2 sequences are MNHEY and SVGEGT. The CDR3 protein is CASSPPASIETQYF. CDR3 nucleotides: TGTGCCAGCAGTCCCCCGGCCAGCATCGAGACCCAGTACTTC.

The chain carries TRBV7-9 and TRBJ2-7; TRBD1 aligns across 9 bases. The end of the DNA aligns better with TRBJ2-5, so the J call may be wrong. The CDR3 sequence is 14 residues long. Germline V gene lookup returns CDR1 SEHNR and CDR2 FQNEAQ (reference sequence). The CDR3 DNA follows: TGTGCCAGCAGCTCCCGGACAGGGGAGAAGACCCAGTACTTC. Encoded protein: CASSSRTGEKTQYF.

This chain joins TRBV9 and TRBJ1-2; the D is unclear. V gave up 0 bases and J gave up 0 bases, with 9 bases separating them. The CDR3 is made up of 15 amino acids. The germline V gene encodes CDR1 SGDLS and CDR2 YYNGEE. The CDR3 nucleotides read TGTGCCAGCAGCGTAGACGGCGGATCTAACTATGGCTACACCTTC. Translated: CASSVDGGSNYGYTF.

Details on this clonotype: This could be a read error, since a much larger clone is one nucleotide away. The V call is TRBV2, the J call TRBJ2-7, with TRBD2 matching 7 bases. Germline-derived CDR1 and CDR2 are SNHLY and FYNNEI. This CDR3 is 12 amino acids long. Trimming cost V 7 bases and J 4 bases; bases outside gene matches: 4. The CDR3 region has the DNA TGTGCCAGCAATCCCGGGGGGTACGAGCAGTACTTC. Translating gives CASNPGGYEQYF.

The chain employs TRBV6-2 or TRBV6-3 and TRBJ2-3; the D gene is possibly TRBD1 (5 bases). The germline CDR1 and CDR2 sequences are MNHEY and SVGEGT. The CDR3 is 12 residues long. V was pared by 7 bases and J by 3 bases, with 8 bases between. The CDR3 DNA sequence: TGTGCCAGCAAGGGGAATACAGATACGCAGTATTTT. Protein product: CASKGNTDTQYF.